This is a list of T cell receptor beta chains from one sample in a study of T cells in Graves' hyperthyroidism and ophthalmopathy. A single record per CDR3 protein comes from TCRdb applying MiXCR to the multiplex PCR reads. The repertoire includes more than 450,000 distinct CDR3 sequences, approximately 15% of them detected once, and approximately 15% sits in the top ten. The sequenced sample was blood. Every receptor here comes from a woman aged 40-49 years with Graves' hyperthyroidism. CDR3s leave out the opening cysteine and the closing phenylalanine or tryptophan. A clone size is listed for some rows: how often the clone was seen (once, few, many), or a class if it is expanded.

V gene: TRBV5-1
J gene: TRBJ2-1
clone size: many
CDR3 protein: ASSETGVYNEQF

V gene: TRBV12-3/TRBV12-4
J gene: TRBJ1-5
clone size: -
CDR3 protein: ASSTGTVDQPQH

V gene: TRBV7-9
J gene: TRBJ2-2
clone size: -
CDR3 protein: ASSSTGVGLGELF

V gene: TRBV3-1
J gene: TRBJ2-1
clone size: many
CDR3 protein: ASSQGAGTGAYNEQF

V gene: TRBV6-1
J gene: TRBJ2-6
clone size: -
CDR3 protein: ASPNVGQTLSGANVLT

V gene: TRBV3-1
J gene: TRBJ2-7
clone size: -
CDR3 protein: ASSQDLSGSFYEQY

V gene: TRBV14
J gene: TRBJ2-1
clone size: few
CDR3 protein: ASSRPPGGSSYNEQF

V gene: TRBV12-3/TRBV12-4
J gene: TRBJ2-5
clone size: many
CDR3 protein: ASSYGTTTSGLETQY

V gene: TRBV7-9
J gene: TRBJ1-1
clone size: many
CDR3 protein: ASSLVFGGTEAF

V gene: TRBV27
J gene: TRBJ2-7
clone size: -
CDR3 protein: ASSSLLVGEQY

V gene: TRBV7-9
J gene: TRBJ2-5
clone size: few
CDR3 protein: ASSADLSNRGETQY

V gene: TRBV4-2
J gene: TRBJ2-2
clone size: few
CDR3 protein: ASSWTVTNTGELF

V gene: TRBV5-1
J gene: TRBJ2-1
clone size: many
CDR3 protein: ASSLGDRGVNEQF

V gene: TRBV15
J gene: TRBJ1-1
clone size: few
CDR3 protein: ATSRDRVNTEAF

V gene: TRBV2
J gene: TRBJ2-7
clone size: -
CDR3 protein: ASSEKAETGQY

V gene: TRBV5-5
J gene: TRBJ2-7
clone size: many
CDR3 protein: ASSSSHGDKSYEQY

V gene: TRBV29-1
J gene: TRBJ2-5
clone size: -
CDR3 protein: SVPTSGRARETQY

V gene: TRBV6-1
J gene: TRBJ2-2
clone size: -
CDR3 protein: ASRQQAIPGQGQRTGELF

V gene: TRBV20-1
J gene: TRBJ2-7
clone size: -
CDR3 protein: SGGPGGYEQY

V gene: TRBV5-8
J gene: TRBJ2-5
clone size: few
CDR3 protein: ASSLMVGGQETQY

V gene: TRBV6-6
J gene: TRBJ2-1
clone size: many
CDR3 protein: ASSYSYTSTFRNEQF

V gene: TRBV12-3/TRBV12-4
J gene: TRBJ2-1
clone size: many
CDR3 protein: ASSLRRDPNEQF

V gene: TRBV20-1
J gene: TRBJ2-3
clone size: few
CDR3 protein: SARGLAGVGSTDTQY

V gene: TRBV2
J gene: TRBJ2-1
clone size: many
CDR3 protein: ASSADRGSYNEQF

V gene: TRBV7-9
J gene: TRBJ1-1
clone size: many
CDR3 protein: ASSLVAGARTEAF

V gene: TRBV30
J gene: TRBJ1-2
clone size: many
CDR3 protein: AWTVAGGYGYT

V gene: TRBV3-1
J gene: TRBJ2-5
clone size: many
CDR3 protein: ASSPSVAGGTKTQY

V gene: TRBV3-1
J gene: TRBJ2-5
clone size: many
CDR3 protein: ASMGSGACY

V gene: TRBV29-1
J gene: TRBJ2-5
clone size: few
CDR3 protein: SVDRLPIEETQY

V gene: TRBV15
J gene: TRBJ1-5
clone size: few
CDR3 protein: ATGQGVVGNQPQH

V gene: TRBV5-1
J gene: TRBJ1-1
clone size: many
CDR3 protein: ASSPSGGYAEAF

V gene: TRBV3-1
J gene: TRBJ1-2
clone size: many
CDR3 protein: ASSREYVGYT

V gene: TRBV10-3
J gene: TRBJ2-5
clone size: many
CDR3 protein: AISESWTGGPETQY

V gene: TRBV7-2
J gene: TRBJ2-1
clone size: many
CDR3 protein: ASSLRGLAGGPNNEQF

V gene: TRBV28
J gene: TRBJ2-1
clone size: few
CDR3 protein: ASSRTNYNEQF

V gene: TRBV29-1
J gene: TRBJ2-6
clone size: -
CDR3 protein: SVGFGSGANVLT

V gene: TRBV20-1
J gene: TRBJ2-7
clone size: many
CDR3 protein: SARVVRGKFYEQY

V gene: TRBV4-1
J gene: TRBJ2-7
clone size: few
CDR3 protein: ACSHYRTRGEGSYEQY

V gene: TRBV20-1
J gene: TRBJ2-7
clone size: many
CDR3 protein: SATKDEQY

V gene: TRBV12-3/TRBV12-4
J gene: TRBJ2-1
clone size: many
CDR3 protein: ASSFRDSNNEQF

V gene: TRBV6-6
J gene: TRBJ2-7
clone size: -
CDR3 protein: ASSYRAEQY

V gene: TRBV7-2
J gene: TRBJ2-3
clone size: many
CDR3 protein: ASRSGSAQPDTQY

V gene: TRBV5-5
J gene: TRBJ2-7
clone size: many
CDR3 protein: ASSQRGLAGGYEQY

V gene: TRBV6-5
J gene: TRBJ2-7
clone size: few
CDR3 protein: ASSYRTGGAYEQY